Given below is one TCR beta chain in context. What it binds is not known. Patients with a history of autoimmune disease or on systemic immunosuppression were excluded. Germline V lookup: CDR1 MNHEY, CDR2 SVGAGI. CDR3 length equals 16 residues. The J segment lost 7 bases and the V segment lost 2 bases, leaving 8 bases of the junction unmatched. This sample is drawn from a study of OX40 agonist ivuxolimab in advanced cancers. Data came from immunoSEQ multiplex PCR; TCRdb stores just in-frame clones and leaves some out. The sample records some 77,000 clones, over 85% being singletons. The study, taken as a whole, reports: On average, CD8+ T cells had more expanded clones than CD4+. At doses 0.1 to 3.0 mg/kg, CD4+ and CD8+ clones expanded.

The source is an adult with an advanced solid tumor such as melanoma, head and neck, liver or kidney cancer. Sequencing was performed on CD4+ or CD8+ T cells sorted from blood, taken in a trial of the OX40 agonist ivuxolimab. The V and J genes are TRBV6-5 and TRBJ2-7, with TRBD2 matching over 13 bases. CDR3 residues: CASSYPTSGGFREQYF. The CDR3 nucleotides read TGTGCCAGCAGTTACCCGACTAGCGGGGGGTTTCGGGAGCAGTACTTC.